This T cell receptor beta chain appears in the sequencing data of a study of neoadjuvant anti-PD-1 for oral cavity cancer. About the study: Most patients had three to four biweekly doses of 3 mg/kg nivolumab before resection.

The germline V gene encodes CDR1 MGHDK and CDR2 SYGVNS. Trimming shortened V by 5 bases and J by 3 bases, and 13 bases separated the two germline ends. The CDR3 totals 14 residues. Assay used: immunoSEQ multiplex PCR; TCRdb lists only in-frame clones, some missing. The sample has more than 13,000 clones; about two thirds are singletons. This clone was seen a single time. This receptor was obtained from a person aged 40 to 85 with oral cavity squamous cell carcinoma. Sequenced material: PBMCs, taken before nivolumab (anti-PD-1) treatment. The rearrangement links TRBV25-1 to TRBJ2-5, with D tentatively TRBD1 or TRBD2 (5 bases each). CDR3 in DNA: TGTGCCAGCAGTAGAAGTTGGGGGAAAGAGACCCAGTACTTC. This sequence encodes CASSRSWGKETQYF.